Listed below are T cell receptor beta chains from one sample, sequenced in a study of PD-1 blockade in mismatch repair-deficient tumors. TCRdb keeps only in-frame clones here, not all; method: immunoSEQ multiplex PCR. The data hold roughly 84,000 clones, with over 70% observed a single time. The sample here was peripheral blood, taken 12 weeks after starting pembrolizumab. Every receptor here comes from an adult with mismatch repair-deficient cancer. Each CDR3 is given with its conserved first and last residue. Each record gives: J gene, V gene, clone size, D gene, CDR3 protein, CDR3 DNA. The D gene is left open where the match is weak. Clone size is not always given. Where it is, it says once, few, many or a class for expanded clones.

J gene: TRBJ2-2; V gene: TRBV19; clone size: NA; D gene: NA; CDR3 protein: CASTGAIKNTGELFF; CDR3 DNA: TGTGCCAGTACAGGGGCGATTAAGAACACCGGGGAGCTGTTTTTT
J gene: TRBJ1-2; V gene: TRBV14; clone size: NA; D gene: NA; CDR3 protein: CASSQEGSFGYGYTF; CDR3 DNA: TGTGCCAGCAGCCAAGAAGGAAGCTTTGGCTATGGCTACACCTTC
J gene: TRBJ2-1; V gene: TRBV20-1; clone size: NA; D gene: NA; CDR3 protein: CSARGPVEQFF; CDR3 DNA: TGCAGTGCTAGGGGGCCTGTTGAGCAGTTCTTC
J gene: TRBJ1-2; V gene: TRBV9; clone size: NA; D gene: NA; CDR3 protein: CASSVGQGLYGYTF; CDR3 DNA: TGTGCCAGCAGCGTAGGTCAGGGGCTCTATGGCTACACCTTC
J gene: TRBJ2-1; V gene: TRBV5-1; clone size: NA; D gene: NA; CDR3 protein: CASSLGTVSYNEQFF; CDR3 DNA: TGCGCCAGCAGCTTGGGGACAGTATCCTACAATGAGCAGTTCTTC
J gene: TRBJ2-1; V gene: TRBV30; clone size: once; D gene: TRBD2; CDR3 protein: CAWSQGLAGTNEQFF; CDR3 DNA: TGTGCCTGGAGCCAGGGACTAGCGGGAACCAATGAGCAGTTCTTC
J gene: TRBJ2-7; V gene: TRBV5-6; clone size: NA; D gene: NA; CDR3 protein: CASSLAGGWQGPYEQYF; CDR3 DNA: TGTGCCAGCAGCTTGGCTGGGGGGTGGCAGGGACCTTACGAGCAGTACTTC
J gene: TRBJ2-5; V gene: TRBV5-4; clone size: once; D gene: TRBD2; CDR3 protein: CASSGTSEETQYF; CDR3 DNA: TGTGCCAGCAGCGGGACTAGCGAAGAGACCCAGTACTTC
J gene: TRBJ2-6; V gene: TRBV5-4; clone size: NA; D gene: TRBD2; CDR3 protein: CASTGGGPGANVLTF; CDR3 DNA: TGTGCCAGCACCGGGGGGGGGCCTGGGGCCAACGTCCTGACTTTC
J gene: TRBJ2-1; V gene: TRBV5-4; clone size: NA; D gene: NA; CDR3 protein: CASSIGSRGSYNEQFF; CDR3 DNA: TGTGCCAGCAGCATCGGAAGCAGAGGCTCCTACAATGAGCAGTTCTTC
J gene: TRBJ1-2; V gene: TRBV7-6; clone size: NA; D gene: NA; CDR3 protein: CASSLSRGDGYTF; CDR3 DNA: TGTGCCAGCAGCTTATCAAGGGGAGATGGCTACACCTTC
J gene: TRBJ2-2; V gene: TRBV29-1; clone size: NA; D gene: NA; CDR3 protein: CISGPVYTGELFF; CDR3 DNA: TGCATCTCAGGTCCTGTCTACACCGGGGAGCTGTTTTTT
J gene: TRBJ2-1; V gene: TRBV20-1; clone size: NA; D gene: NA; CDR3 protein: CSAVQLNEQFF; CDR3 DNA: TGCAGTGCGGTACAGCTGAATGAGCAGTTCTTC
J gene: TRBJ2-5; V gene: TRBV11-1; clone size: NA; D gene: TRBD2; CDR3 protein: CASSFYGLAGRQETQYF; CDR3 DNA: TGTGCCAGCAGCTTCTACGGACTAGCGGGACGACAAGAGACCCAGTACTTC
J gene: TRBJ2-1; V gene: TRBV7-9; clone size: once; D gene: NA; CDR3 protein: CASSFRGSSYNEQFF; CDR3 DNA: TGTGCCAGCAGCTTTCGGGGCAGCTCCTACAATGAGCAGTTCTTC
J gene: TRBJ2-7; V gene: TRBV6-5; clone size: NA; D gene: TRBD1; CDR3 protein: CASSEGQGPTAQYF; CDR3 DNA: TGTGCCAGCAGTGAAGGACAGGGTCCTACGGCGCAGTACTTC
J gene: TRBJ2-5; V gene: TRBV13; clone size: NA; D gene: NA; CDR3 protein: CASSLGTNWETQYF; CDR3 DNA: TGTGCCAGCAGCTTAGGGACCAATTGGGAGACCCAGTACTTC
J gene: TRBJ2-5; V gene: TRBV7-9; clone size: NA; D gene: NA; CDR3 protein: CASSLAPTGFGQETQYF; CDR3 DNA: TGTGCCAGCAGCTTGGCCCCAACAGGGTTTGGTCAAGAGACCCAGTACTTC
J gene: TRBJ1-5; V gene: TRBV7-2; clone size: NA; D gene: NA; CDR3 protein: CASSLAASNQPQHF; CDR3 DNA: TGTGCCAGCAGCTTAGCCGCCAGTAATCAGCCCCAGCATTTT
J gene: TRBJ2-7; V gene: TRBV18; clone size: NA; D gene: NA; CDR3 protein: CASFSSGRGTPTPINYEQYF; CDR3 DNA: TGTGCCAGCTTTTCCTCGGGCCGAGGGACTCCGACACCAATTAACTACGAGCAGTACTTC
J gene: TRBJ2-7; V gene: TRBV7-2; clone size: NA; D gene: TRBD2; CDR3 protein: CASSILAALSYEQYF; CDR3 DNA: TGTGCCAGCAGCATACTAGCGGCCCTCTCCTACGAGCAGTACTTC
J gene: TRBJ2-7; V gene: TRBV7-3; clone size: NA; D gene: TRBD2; CDR3 protein: CASSFYRGLAETSSYEQYF; CDR3 DNA: TGTGCCAGCAGCTTCTACCGGGGACTAGCGGAGACCAGCTCCTACGAGCAGTACTTC
J gene: TRBJ2-7; V gene: TRBV29-1; clone size: NA; D gene: NA; CDR3 protein: CSVTSNPYEQYF; CDR3 DNA: TGCAGCGTTACTAGTAATCCCTACGAGCAGTACTTC
J gene: TRBJ2-1; V gene: TRBV5-6; clone size: NA; D gene: TRBD2; CDR3 protein: CASSLGILAGLSPNEQFF; CDR3 DNA: TGTGCCAGCAGCTTGGGTATTCTAGCGGGCCTATCCCCCAATGAGCAGTTCTTC
J gene: TRBJ1-2; V gene: TRBV27; clone size: NA; D gene: NA; CDR3 protein: CASAGVLDYGYTF; CDR3 DNA: TGTGCCAGCGCGGGGGTCCTGGACTATGGCTACACCTTC
J gene: TRBJ2-7; V gene: TRBV6-1; clone size: once; D gene: TRBD1; CDR3 protein: CASSEAWGQGVYEQYF; CDR3 DNA: TGTGCCAGCAGTGAAGCTTGGGGACAGGGGGTTTACGAGCAGTACTTC
J gene: TRBJ2-2; V gene: TRBV7-6; clone size: few; D gene: TRBD2; CDR3 protein: CASSLTSGITGELFF; CDR3 DNA: TGTGCCAGCAGTCTGACTAGCGGGATAACCGGGGAGCTGTTTTTT
J gene: TRBJ1-1; V gene: TRBV29-1; clone size: NA; D gene: NA; CDR3 protein: CSVEDRKGWTEAFF; CDR3 DNA: TGCAGCGTTGAAGATCGGAAAGGGTGGACTGAAGCTTTCTTT
J gene: TRBJ1-2; V gene: TRBV19; clone size: NA; D gene: NA; CDR3 protein: CASSILAPGGGDGYTF; CDR3 DNA: TGTGCCAGTAGTATACTGGCCCCGGGAGGTGGTGATGGCTACACCTTC
J gene: TRBJ1-1; V gene: TRBV13; clone size: NA; D gene: TRBD1; CDR3 protein: CASSLEQGSAEAFF; CDR3 DNA: TGTGCCAGCAGCTTGGAACAGGGGAGCGCTGAAGCTTTCTTT
J gene: TRBJ1-2; V gene: TRBV19; clone size: few; D gene: NA; CDR3 protein: CASSTIYGYTF; CDR3 DNA: TGTGCCAGTAGTACAATCTATGGCTACACCTTC
J gene: TRBJ2-1; V gene: TRBV5-1; clone size: NA; D gene: TRBD2; CDR3 protein: CASQPGLAVNEQFF; CDR3 DNA: TGCGCCAGCCAACCGGGACTAGCGGTGAATGAGCAGTTCTTC
J gene: TRBJ1-1; V gene: TRBV19; clone size: NA; D gene: TRBD1; CDR3 protein: CASSRTGTEAFF; CDR3 DNA: TGTGCCAGTAGTAGGACAGGGACTGAAGCTTTCTTT
J gene: TRBJ1-3; V gene: TRBV4-2; clone size: NA; D gene: NA; CDR3 protein: CASSQEGREGNTIYF; CDR3 DNA: TGTGCCAGCAGCCAAGAGGGGCGGGAAGGAAACACCATATATTTT
J gene: TRBJ1-5; V gene: TRBV9; clone size: NA; D gene: NA; CDR3 protein: CASSVGADNQPQHF; CDR3 DNA: TGTGCCAGCAGCGTAGGAGCAGACAATCAGCCCCAGCATTTT
J gene: TRBJ1-2; V gene: TRBV6-1; clone size: NA; D gene: TRBD1; CDR3 protein: CASSTTGLWGYTF; CDR3 DNA: TGTGCCAGCAGTACGACAGGGCTCTGGGGCTACACCTTC
J gene: TRBJ2-1; V gene: TRBV4-3; clone size: NA; D gene: NA; CDR3 protein: CASSQERDNEQFF; CDR3 DNA: TGCGCCAGCAGCCAAGAAAGGGACAATGAGCAGTTCTTC
J gene: TRBJ1-2; V gene: TRBV19; clone size: NA; D gene: TRBD1; CDR3 protein: CASRSGQGAGGYTF; CDR3 DNA: TGTGCCAGTAGATCTGGACAGGGGGCGGGTGGCTACACCTTC
J gene: TRBJ2-7; V gene: TRBV10-3; clone size: NA; D gene: NA; CDR3 protein: CAISEPGHQAYEQYF; CDR3 DNA: TGTGCCATCAGTGAGCCGGGCCATCAAGCCTACGAGCAGTACTTC
J gene: TRBJ1-1; V gene: TRBV29-1; clone size: NA; D gene: NA; CDR3 protein: CSANTGGMNTEAFF; CDR3 DNA: TGCAGCGCCAACACAGGCGGCATGAACACTGAAGCTTTCTTT
J gene: TRBJ2-3; V gene: TRBV7-2; clone size: NA; D gene: NA; CDR3 protein: CASSPVTDTQYF; CDR3 DNA: TGTGCCAGCAGCCCTGTAACAGATACGCAGTATTTT
J gene: TRBJ2-1; V gene: TRBV10-3; clone size: NA; D gene: TRBD2; CDR3 protein: CASKAGEQNNEQFF; CDR3 DNA: TGTGCCTCCAAAGCGGGAGAGCAGAACAATGAGCAGTTCTTC
J gene: TRBJ2-7; V gene: TRBV13; clone size: NA; D gene: TRBD2; CDR3 protein: CASSLAVSGPWEEQYF; CDR3 DNA: TGTGCCAGCAGCCTAGCGGTAAGCGGCCCTTGGGAAGAGCAGTACTTC
J gene: TRBJ2-7; V gene: TRBV7-2; clone size: NA; D gene: NA; CDR3 protein: CASSADYEQYF; CDR3 DNA: TGTGCCAGCAGCGCGGACTACGAGCAGTACTTC
J gene: TRBJ1-5; V gene: TRBV7-2; clone size: few; D gene: NA; CDR3 protein: CASSFIGQPQHF; CDR3 DNA: TGTGCCAGCAGCTTCATAGGCCAGCCCCAGCATTTT
J gene: TRBJ1-1; V gene: TRBV20-1; clone size: NA; D gene: NA; CDR3 protein: CSARIAEAFF; CDR3 DNA: TGCAGTGCTAGGATAGCTGAAGCTTTCTTT
J gene: TRBJ1-2; V gene: TRBV7-2; clone size: NA; D gene: NA; CDR3 protein: CASSKNAGSRSYTF; CDR3 DNA: TGTGCCAGCAGCAAAAATGCTGGCAGCAGGAGCTACACCTTC
J gene: TRBJ2-7; V gene: TRBV29-1; clone size: NA; D gene: NA; CDR3 protein: CSALEPGDLYEQYF; CDR3 DNA: TGCAGCGCCCTCGAACCGGGAGATCTATACGAGCAGTACTTC